A single T cell receptor (beta chain) is shown here with its context. These data originate in a study of shared clonotypes between healthy human individuals. Across several immunoSEQ plates, the genomic DNA of each subset was split evenly. Assay: immunoSEQ multiplex PCR; the TCRdb copy retains only in-frame clones and omits some. The sample consists of about 2,500,000 clones, 85% to 95% of them appearing once. V lost 3 bases and J 1 base, leaving 12 bases between the germline ends. The CDR3 is made up of 16 amino acids. CDR1 LNHNV and CDR2 YYDKDF come from the germline V gene (reference sequence). The sequence was obtained from a man aged 18 to 29 in good health. Sequenced sample: naive CD4+ T cells sorted from blood. Described subset: CD45RA+ positively selected. The chain has TRBV15 and TRBJ2-2; D might be TRBD1 or TRBD2, each matching 5 bases. The CDR3 coding sequence is TGTGCCACCAGCAGCCCGGGACGGAAGAACACCGGGGAGCTGTTTTTT. It yields the protein CATSSPGRKNTGELFF.